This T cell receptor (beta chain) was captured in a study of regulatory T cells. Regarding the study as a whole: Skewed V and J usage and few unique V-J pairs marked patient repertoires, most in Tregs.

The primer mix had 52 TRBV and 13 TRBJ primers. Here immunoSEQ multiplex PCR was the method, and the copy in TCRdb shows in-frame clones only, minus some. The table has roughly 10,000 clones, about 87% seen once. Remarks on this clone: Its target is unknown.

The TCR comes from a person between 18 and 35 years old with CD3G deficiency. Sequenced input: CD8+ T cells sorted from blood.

The chain's CDR3 is CASSLVGGIEQYF. In nucleotides, the CDR3 is TGTGCCAGCAGCTTAGTTGGGGGGATCGAGCAGTACTTC. This sequence joins TRBV11-2 and TRBJ2-7; possibly TRBD2 for D (6 bases). CDR1 and CDR2 (germline): SGHAT, FQNNGV. The CDR3 runs to 13 residues. Between the trimmed V and J ends, which lost 1 base and 6 bases, there was a span of 10 bases.